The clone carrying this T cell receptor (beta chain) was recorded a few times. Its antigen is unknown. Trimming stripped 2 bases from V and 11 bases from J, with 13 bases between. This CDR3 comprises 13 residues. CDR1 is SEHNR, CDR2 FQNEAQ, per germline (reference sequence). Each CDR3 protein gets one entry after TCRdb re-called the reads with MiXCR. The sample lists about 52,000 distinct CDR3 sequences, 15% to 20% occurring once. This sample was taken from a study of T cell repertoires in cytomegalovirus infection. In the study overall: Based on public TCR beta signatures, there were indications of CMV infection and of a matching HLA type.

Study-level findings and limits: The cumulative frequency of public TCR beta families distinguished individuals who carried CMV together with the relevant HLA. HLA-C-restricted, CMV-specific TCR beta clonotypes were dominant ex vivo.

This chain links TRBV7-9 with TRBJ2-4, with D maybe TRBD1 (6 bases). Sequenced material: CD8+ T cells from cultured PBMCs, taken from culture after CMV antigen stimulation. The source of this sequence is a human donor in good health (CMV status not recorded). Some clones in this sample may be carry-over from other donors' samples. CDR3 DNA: TGTGCCAGCAGCTTACAGGCTAAGGGGGTTCAGTACTTC. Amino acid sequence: CASSLQAKGVQYF.